The entry below describes one T cell receptor beta chain. The data derive from a study of blood T cell repertoires in COVID-19. Repertoires were generated with immunoSEQ multiplex PCR, while TCRdb's copy carries only in-frame clones and drops some. The sample comprises approximately 180,000 clones, 85% to 90% of which are singletons, and 6% to 6.5% rests with the top ten. Trimming stripped 8 bases from V and 5 bases from J, with 17 bases between. CDR3 size: 14 residues. The V gene's germline CDR1 is MDHEN and CDR2 SYDVKM. The rearrangement uses TRBV28 and TRBJ2-3, with D perhaps TRBD2 (6 bases). Material: PBMCs or T cells enriched from blood (not recorded which). This receptor was taken from a man aged 35 to 55 who had recovered from COVID-19. The CDR3: CASRRRVVGDTQYF. The CDR3 nucleotides are TGTGCCAGCCGACGGAGGGTTGTGGGAGATACGCAGTATTTT.